This T cell receptor beta chain originates from a study of human T cells and chemical hapten exposure. Background on the study: Patients received weekly diphenylcyclopropenone doses to the scalp throughout the approximately 23-week study.

One entry per CDR3 protein results from TCRdb running MiXCR on the RACE reads. The repertoire consists of about 95,000 distinct CDR3 sequences, with over 9.5% occurring once and the leading ten covering 2.5% to 4%. Germline assignment: CDR1 LGHNT and CDR2 FRNRAP. The CDR3 is 17 amino acids. J was trimmed by 0 bases and V by 0 bases; bases with no gene match: 4. The sample's time point: patch test 2, 6 weeks after DPC sensitization. Described treatment: therapeutic diphenylcyclopropenone sensitization with weekly scalp DPC. Patch tests were applied only after blood draws. Donors were 18 to 70-year-old alopecia patients suitable for DPC.

The source was whole blood, collected in connection with sensitization to the hapten diphenylcyclopropenone (DPC). This receptor was obtained from a woman between 40 and 50 years old with alopecia areata. Some clones in this sample may be carry-over from other donors' samples. V and J are TRBV12-5 and TRBJ1-4, with TRBD1 matching over 7 bases. The CDR3 reads CASGLVTGTATNEKLFF. For the CDR3, the DNA is TGTGCTAGTGGTTTGGTGACAGGGACCGCAACTAATGAAAAACTGTTTTTT.